These 15 T cell receptor beta chains came from one sample sequenced in a study of CD8 T cells in ankylosing spondylitis. TCRdb passed the 5' RACE reads through MiXCR, listing each CDR3 protein once. The sample lists about 240,000 distinct CDR3 sequences, less than 10% seen once, with approximately 6.3% in the top ten. Material for sequencing was blood, either unsorted or a sorted T cell fraction (not recorded which). Receptors were obtained from a male donor with ankylosing spondylitis or in good health (not recorded which).

There are many counts of this clonotype. The V gene is TRBV7-2, the J gene TRBJ1-6; 8 nucleotides align to TRBD1. The germline V gene encodes CDR1 SGHTA and CDR2 FQGNSA. Trimming cost V 5 bases and J 0 bases; bases outside gene matches: 6. The CDR3 length is 17 residues. CDR3 nucleotides: TGTGCCAGCAGCCTTACAGGGGGGAGCTCCTATAATTCACCCCTCCACTTT. Translation: CASSLTGGSSYNSPLHF.

The sample holds many counts of this clonotype. The chain combines TRBV20-1 with TRBJ2-5; TRBD1 might be the D (5 bases). The V gene lost 0 bases and the J gene lost 4 bases, with 15 bases spanning the gap. The germline V gene encodes CDR1 DFQATT and CDR2 SNEGSKA (reference sequence). This CDR3 region has 15 residues. Written as DNA, the CDR3 is TGCAGTGCTAGAGACGGTCAGGGTCAAGGAGAGACCCAGTACTTC. As protein: CSARDGQGQGETQYF.

This clonotype has just a few counts. CDR3 sequence reads: CASSLDRDRGNFEKLFF. CDR3 sequence (DNA): TGTGCCAGCAGCTTGGACCGGGACAGGGGGAATTTTGAAAAACTGTTTTTT. V is TRBV5-5 and J is TRBJ1-4, with TRBD1 identical over 11 bases. Germline assignment: CDR1 SGHKS and CDR2 YYEKEE (reference sequence). The CDR3 totals 17 residues. The junction had 8 bases not matched to a gene; V was cut back by 0 bases and J by 7 bases.

This clonotype has a count of ten or more. The CDR3 here is CSASGAANYGYTF. The CDR3 DNA sequence: TGCAGTGCTAGTGGGGCAGCGAACTATGGCTACACCTTC. V gene TRBV20-1 combines with J gene TRBJ1-2, with D perhaps TRBD1 (5 bases). The V end lost 3 bases, the J end lost 2 bases, and 10 bases lay between the germline ends. The germline V gene encodes CDR1 DFQATT and CDR2 SNEGSKA (reference sequence). CDR3 length equals 13 residues.

V is TRBV5-1 and J is TRBJ2-7; TRBD2 matches at 15 bases. This CDR3 region has 18 residues. V was clipped by 0 bases and J by 1 base; unmatched bases: 5. Germline V gives CDR1 SGHRS, CDR2 YFSETQ. In nucleotides, the CDR3 is TGCGCCAGCAGCTTGGCAGGACTAGCGGGGGGGCCTTCCTACGAGCAGTACTTC. Translated: CASSLAGLAGGPSYEQYF. Full variable domain (missing parts from reference TRBV5-1 and TRBJ2-7): KAGVTQTPRYLIKTRGQQVTLSCSPISGHRSVSWYQQTPGQGLQFLFEYFSETQRNKGNFPGRFSGRQFSNSRSEMNVSTLELGDSALYLCASSLAGLAGGPSYEQYFGPGTRLTVT.

This clonotype was found many times. The V call is TRBV5-1, the J call TRBJ2-7, with TRBD1 matching 7 bases. The trim removed 3 bases at V and 5 bases at J, leaving 8 bases unmatched. Germline V gene sequence: CDR1 SGHRS, CDR2 YFSETQ. This CDR3 has 14 amino acids. CDR3 sequence reads: CASSSRDSTHEQYF. In DNA form, the CDR3 reads TGCGCCAGCAGCTCTCGGGACAGCACCCACGAGCAGTACTTC.

This clonotype showed up many times. The chain employs TRBV5-4 and TRBJ1-2, with D hard to call. Germline CDR1 SGHNT, CDR2 YYREEE (reference sequence). CDR3 length: 12 residues. V lost 6 bases and J lost 0, with 6 bases in between. Here the CDR3 reads CASTGPNYGYTF. The CDR3 coding sequence is TGTGCCAGCACTGGACCTAACTATGGCTACACCTTC.

This clonotype occurred many times. The DNA for the CDR3 is TGTGCCAGCAGTTTGCAGGGGGCGGATTATGGCTACACCTTC. The encoded protein is CASSLQGADYGYTF. The rearrangement joins TRBV12-3 or TRBV12-4 to TRBJ1-2; 8 bases map to TRBD1. The J segment lost 5 bases and the V segment lost 3 bases, leaving 5 bases of the junction unmatched. The CDR3 totals 14 residues.

This clonotype has a count of ten or more. The rearrangement joins TRBV5-6 to TRBJ2-3, with D unresolved. The V gene's germline CDR1 is SGHDT and CDR2 YYEEEE. V was pared by 2 bases and J by 1 base, with 8 bases between. This CDR3 is 14 amino acids long. CDR3 sequence: CASSFYGGTDTQYF. CDR3 DNA: TGTGCCAGCAGCTTCTATGGGGGCACAGATACGCAGTATTTT.

This clonotype was recorded at least ten times. The rearrangement uses TRBV4-3 and TRBJ1-5, with no clear D. Per germline, CDR1 LGHNA and CDR2 YSLEER. Deletions cut 0 bases from V and 0 bases from J, with 6 bases between. This CDR3 contains 15 residues. The CDR3: CASSQDWFSNQPQHF. The CDR3 DNA is TGCGCCAGCAGCCAAGATTGGTTTAGCAATCAGCCCCAGCATTTT.

This clonotype has a handful of counts. The chain employs TRBV6-1 and TRBJ2-6; the D call may be TRBD1 or TRBD2 (7 bases each). Germline loops: CDR1 MNHNS, CDR2 SASEGT. This CDR3 spans 18 amino acids. V lost 6 bases and J 0 bases, leaving 18 bases between the germline ends. Written as DNA, the CDR3 is TGTGCCAGCAGGACAAGGGAGGGGGCAGGCTCTGGGGCCAACGTCCTGACTTTC. Translation: CASRTREGAGSGANVLTF.

This clonotype has ten or more counts. The J gene is TRBJ1-1, the V gene TRBV29-1; tentative D call: TRBD1 (5 bases). This CDR3 spans 12 amino acids. Trimming left V 4 bases short and J 3 bases short, with 9 bases between. Germline-derived CDR1 and CDR2 are SQVTM and ANQGSEA. The CDR3 reads CSVAGGYTEAFF. The CDR3 region has the DNA TGCAGCGTTGCCGGGGGGTACACTGAAGCTTTCTTT.

This clonotype was picked up many times. This sequence joins TRBV3-1 and TRBJ2-5, with D tentatively TRBD1 or TRBD2 (6 bases each). The V gene's germline CDR1 is LGHDT and CDR2 YNNKEL (reference sequence). The CDR3 is 13 residues long. V was cut by 4 bases and J by 5 bases, with 11 bases left in between. CDR3 coding DNA: TGTGCCAGCAGCCCAGGGGCGGGGGAGACCCAGTACTTC. Amino acids: CASSPGAGETQYF.

This clonotype was counted at least ten times. The V and J genes are TRBV6-2 or TRBV6-3 and TRBJ2-1, with D perhaps assigned TRBD1 or TRBD2 (6 bases each). The length of the CDR3 is 19 residues. The germline V and J ends were trimmed by 1 base and 0 bases, with 19 bases remaining between them. Germline V lookup: CDR1 MNHEY, CDR2 SVGEGT. The DNA for the CDR3 is TGTGCCAGCAGTTACTGGGGGCCGACGGGAGAGGGCTCCTACAATGAGCAGTTCTTC. Residues: CASSYWGPTGEGSYNEQFF.

This clonotype was recorded at least ten times. The chain is built from TRBV5-6 and TRBJ2-5, with D uncertain. V lost 1 base and J 0 bases, leaving 7 bases between the germline ends. The germline CDR1 and CDR2 sequences are SGHDT and YYEEEE. The CDR3 length is 14 residues. CDR3 coding DNA: TGTGCCAGCAGCTTGTCGGCGTACCAAGAGACCCAGTACTTC. It yields the protein CASSLSAYQETQYF. Combining the CDR3 with reference TRBV5-6 and TRBJ2-5 gives the whole variable domain DAGVTQSPTHLIKTRGQQVTLRCSPKSGHDTVSWYQQALGQGPQFIFQYYEEEERQRGNFPDRFSGHQFPNYSSELNVNALLLGDSALYLCASSLSAYQETQYFGPGTRLLVL.